These 15 T cell receptor beta chains came from one sample sequenced in a study of beta chain features in type 1 diabetes (dated by TCRdb to between 2018 and 2020). Receptor libraries were prepared by the immunoSEQ multiplex PCR assay. The entire isolated RNA was reverse transcribed using the High Capacity cDNA Reverse Transcription Kit, and thus expressed TCRB transcripts were sequenced. TCRdb retrieved this table from immuneACCESS and kept in-frame rearrangements only. Not all clones are present; in checked studies, unresolved V genes account for under half, and no reason is known for the remainder. The sample contains about 360,000 clones, roughly 12% of them found a single time. In total, the top ten clones hold more than 0.015% of the sample. Sequencing was done on a sample of naive CD4+ T cells from blood. According to the study, the label for this sample's cell subset or site signals: true naive CD4+ T cells. Receptor source: a man aged 18 to 29 in good health.

This clone was observed a few times. This chain connects TRBV2 to TRBJ1-5; 7 positions agree with TRBD1. V was pared by 3 bases and J by 4 bases, with 12 bases of the junction left unmatched. Germline-derived CDR1 and CDR2 are SNHLY and FYNNEI. The CDR3 runs to 17 residues. CDR3 loop: CASSDTPGQIRNQPQHF. As DNA, the CDR3 is TGTGCCAGCAGTGATACCCCGGGACAGATTAGAAATCAGCCCCAGCATTTT.

Here the CDR3 reads CASSLGGFQETQYF. The CDR3 DNA is TGTGCCAGCAGCCTCGGAGGGTTCCAAGAGACCCAGTACTTC. This chain uses TRBV7-9 with TRBJ2-5; a weak D match, TRBD2 (6 bases). The germline V gene encodes CDR1 SEHNR and CDR2 FQNEAQ (reference sequence). V was clipped by 5 bases and J by 1 base, with 11 bases between them. This CDR3 is 14 amino acids long.

The gene calls are TRBV6-4 and TRBJ2-7; perhaps TRBD2 as D (7 bases). CDR3 length: 15 amino acids. Germline V gives CDR1 MRHNA, CDR2 SNTAGT. Trimming left V 3 bases short and J 2 bases short, with 14 bases between. The CDR3 nucleotides are TGTGCCAGCAGTGATCGCGGGGGCTTAGCCTACGAGCAGTACTTC. Translated: CASSDRGGLAYEQYF.

The V gene is TRBV7-2, the J gene TRBJ2-3; no firm D call. V was trimmed by 1 base and J by 2 bases, leaving 10 bases between them. Germline values: CDR1 SGHTA, CDR2 FQGNSA. This CDR3 is 15 amino acids long. CDR3 residues: CASSLVWASTDTQYF. For the CDR3, the DNA is TGTGCCAGCAGCTTAGTGTGGGCGTCCACAGATACGCAGTATTTT.

The table lists this clone with a few counts. This rearrangement joins TRBV7-2 to TRBJ2-7; 7 bases fit TRBD1. The V and J ends lost 2 bases and 4 bases, in that order; junction bases with no gene match: 5. CDR1 is SGHTA and CDR2 is FQGNSA in the germline V gene. This CDR3 is 14 amino acids long. The CDR3 DNA reads as TGTGCCAGCAGCTTAAGCAGGGGGTTATACGAGCAGTACTTC. Translation gives CASSLSRGLYEQYF.

V gene TRBV30 combines with J gene TRBJ1-1, with TRBD1 as a possible D gene (5 bases). Trimming left V 8 bases short and J 4 bases short, with 14 bases between. CDR1 is GTSNPN and CDR2 is SVGIG in the germline V gene (reference sequence). This CDR3 has 12 amino acids. CDR3 region: CALSWGPTEAFF. In nucleotides, the CDR3 is TGTGCCCTGTCGTGGGGCCCCACTGAAGCTTTCTTT.

This clone turned up a few times. The gene calls are TRBV4-3 and TRBJ2-5; 10 bases match TRBD2. With 0 bases clipped from V and 10 bases from J, the junction kept 5 bases outside the gene matches. This CDR3 has 14 amino acids. Germline V CDR1 and CDR2: LGHNA, YSLEER. The CDR3 sequence is CASSQDASGRIQYF. As DNA, the CDR3 is TGCGCCAGCAGCCAAGATGCTAGCGGGAGAATCCAGTACTTC.

The table lists this clone with a few counts. The same CDR3 can be traced to other DNA sequences in this sample. The chain combines TRBV5-4 with TRBJ2-1; 10 bases map to TRBD2. The germline gives CDR1 SGHNT, CDR2 YYREEE (reference sequence). This CDR3 comprises 15 residues. The ends lost 4 bases at V and 1 base at J; junction bases unmatched: 2. The CDR3 DNA reads as TGTGCCAGCAGCCTTAGCGGGAGGTCCTACAATGAGCAGTTCTTC. This codes for CASSLSGRSYNEQFF.

Only a few counts were recorded for this clone. The chain's CDR3 is CASSPGTGRNYGYTF. The CDR3, as DNA: TGTGCCAGCAGCCCTGGGACAGGGAGGAACTATGGCTACACCTTC. The chain is built from TRBV7-9 and TRBJ1-2, with 9 bases fitting TRBD1. This CDR3 region has 15 residues. After removal of 5 bases from V and 2 bases from J, the junction contained 6 bases not matched to a gene. The V gene's germline CDR1 is SEHNR and CDR2 FQNEAQ (reference sequence). Drawing the rest from reference TRBV7-9 and TRBJ1-2, the complete variable domain is DTGVSQNPRHKITKRGQNVTFRCDPISEHNRLYWYRQTLGQGPEFLTYFQNEAQLEKSRLLSDRFSAERPKGSFSTLEIQRTEQGDSAMYLCASSPGTGRNYGYTFGSGTRLTVV.

The gene calls are TRBV6-5 and TRBJ2-5; 7 nucleotides agree with TRBD2. The CDR3 extends over 15 amino acids. V trimming: 2 bases; J trimming: 2 bases; junction bases outside the gene matches: 5. Per the germline V gene, CDR1 is MNHEY and CDR2 is SVGAGI. The CDR3 is CASSYQLAEQETQYF. For the CDR3, the DNA is TGTGCCAGCAGTTACCAGCTAGCGGAACAAGAGACCCAGTACTTC.

This chain links TRBV6-5 with TRBJ2-7; the match to TRBD2 covers 7 bases. Germline V gene data show CDR1 as MNHEY and CDR2 as SVGAGI. Trimming removed 7 bases from V and 2 bases from J; junction bases left unmatched: 8. The CDR3 totals 14 residues. In nucleotides, the CDR3 is TGTGCCAGCACCCCCCAGGGAGGGCCCTACGAGCAGTACTTC. It encodes CASTPQGGPYEQYF.

The CDR3 DNA follows: TGTGCCAGCAGTCTTCTACGGGAGACCCAGTACTTC. This translates into CASSLLRETQYF. J is TRBJ2-5 and V is TRBV28; D ambiguous. This CDR3 is built from 12 residues. Germline V gives CDR1 MDHEN, CDR2 SYDVKM. V was trimmed by 5 bases and J by 5 bases, leaving 9 bases between them.

The chain carries TRBV28 and TRBJ1-4; 7 nucleotides match TRBD1. The V segment lost 4 bases and the J segment 8 bases; nucleotides outside the gene matches: 7. CDR1 and CDR2 from the germline V gene are MDHEN and SYDVKM. CDR3 length: 14 amino acids. CDR3 protein: CASSSGQQSEKLFF. CDR3 coding DNA: TGTGCCAGCAGTTCGGGACAGCAGAGCGAAAAACTGTTTTTT. The whole variable domain, remainder taken from reference TRBV28 and TRBJ1-4, is DVKVTQSSRYLVKRTGEKVFLECVQDMDHENMFWYRQDPGLGLRLIYFSYDVKMKEKGDIPEGYSVSREKKERFSLILESASTNQTSMYLCASSSGQQSEKLFFGSGTQLSVL.

This clone has a handful of counts. The chain has TRBV5-5 and TRBJ2-2; D gene uncertain. CDR3 size: 14 residues. Trimming cost V 4 bases and J 0 bases, with 7 bases left between them. Germline V gene data show CDR1 as SGHKS and CDR2 as YYEKEE (reference sequence). The CDR3 loop is CASSPTPNTGELFF. The CDR3, as DNA: TGTGCCAGCAGCCCCACACCGAACACCGGGGAGCTGTTTTTT.

This chain uses TRBV30 with TRBJ1-2; TRBD1 matches at 9 bases. The CDR3 runs to 14 residues. With V trimmed by 4 bases and J by 8 bases, 11 bases remained unmatched. Germline lookup yields CDR1 GTSNPN and CDR2 SVGIG (reference sequence). The CDR3 loop reads CAWNVLQGQGGYTF. In nucleotides, the CDR3 is TGTGCCTGGAATGTACTCCAGGGACAGGGAGGCTACACCTTC. The variable domain in full, with the rest retrieved from reference TRBV30 and TRBJ1-2, is SQTIHQWPATLVQPVGSPLSLECTVEGTSNPNLYWYRQAAGRGLQLLFYSVGIGQISSEVPQNLSASRPQDRQFILSSKKLLLSDSGFYLCAWNVLQGQGGYTFGSGTRLTVV.